These 20 T cell receptor beta chains share one sample of origin, sequenced in a study of cytomegalovirus exposure and HLA in healthy donors (dated by TCRdb to the late 2010s). Preparation of the library involved the immunoSEQ multiplex PCR assay. A mixture of 60 forward primers for TCR Vbeta segments and 13 reverse primers for TCR Jbeta segments was used in the multiplex PCR. This immuneACCESS table, as held by TCRdb, lists in-frame sequences with V and J called but not all clones. Of the missing ones, under half trace to an unresolved V gene in checked studies; the others have no known cause. A total of about 150,000 clones appear in this sample, 82% of them only once. Together, the top ten hold about 6.1% of the sample. Input material: PBMCs. The receptors come from a woman between 45 and 65 years old in good health and CMV-seropositive.

The chain recombines TRBV19 with TRBJ1-2; 7 bases map to TRBD1. Germline V gene data show CDR1 as LNHDA and CDR2 as SQIVND (reference sequence). CDR3 size: 11 residues. Unmatched junction bases numbered 5, after V lost 6 bases and J lost 10 bases. CDR3 nucleotides: TGTGCCAGTAGCGACAGGGATGACTACACCTTC. It is translated as CASSDRDDYTF.

V is TRBV6-5 and J is TRBJ1-2; 9 bases match TRBD1. J gave up 5 bases and V 8 bases, and 9 bases lay outside the gene matches. The germline V gene encodes CDR1 MNHEY and CDR2 SVGAGI. The CDR3 consists of 14 residues. Here the CDR3 reads CASSQGTGWYGYTF. For the CDR3, the DNA is TGTGCCAGCTCCCAAGGGACAGGGTGGTATGGCTACACCTTC.

This rearrangement joins TRBV7-9 to TRBJ2-3; tentative D call: TRBD1 (5 bases). Germline V gene sequence: CDR1 SEHNR, CDR2 FQNEAQ (reference sequence). Trimming removed 8 bases from V and 3 bases from J, with 15 bases in between. This CDR3 has 14 residues. This CDR3 is CASLPWPGTDTQYF. CDR3 nucleotides: TGTGCCAGCCTTCCTTGGCCAGGGACAGATACGCAGTATTTT.

This clone occurred a few times. The CDR3 DNA follows: TGTGCCACCAGCGGAAGACTAGCCCAAGAGACCCAGTACTTC. Protein sequence: CATSGRLAQETQYF. The chain combines TRBV15 with TRBJ2-5; 7 bases line up with TRBD2. This CDR3 is 14 amino acids long. CDR1 LNHNV and CDR2 YYDKDF come from the germline V gene (reference sequence). V lost 5 bases to trimming and J lost 1 base; unmatched junction nucleotides: 4.

This clone was seen only a few times. The V call is TRBV5-6, the J call TRBJ1-1; D is unclear. V was clipped by 0 bases and J by 8 bases, with 8 bases between them. The CDR3 contains 12 residues. Germline V gives CDR1 SGHDT, CDR2 YYEEEE. CDR3 amino acids: CASSLADREAFF. The DNA for the CDR3 is TGTGCCAGCAGCTTGGCCGATCGGGAAGCTTTCTTT.

The chain employs TRBV18 and TRBJ1-4, with a possible D match to TRBD1 (6 bases). Trimming removed 3 bases at V and 0 bases at J, with 11 bases between. Germline loops: CDR1 KGHSH, CDR2 LQKENI. This CDR3 region has 16 residues. CDR3 protein: CASSPRTASTNEKLFF. The CDR3 nucleotides read TGTGCCAGCTCACCTAGGACAGCATCAACTAATGAAAAACTGTTTTTT.

CDR3 in DNA: TGTGCCAGTAGTTCTGCCTCAGGGGGCTCCTACGAGCAGTACTTC. As protein: CASSSASGGSYEQYF. J is TRBJ2-5 and V is TRBV19; 7 positions agree with TRBD1. TRBJ2-7 matches the DNA end more closely, so the J call is doubtful. CDR3 size: 15 residues. Germline V CDR1 and CDR2: LNHDA, SQIVND (reference sequence).

The chain employs TRBV29-1 and TRBJ1-2, with D maybe TRBD1 (6 bases). Trimming cost V 5 bases and J 7 bases, with 20 bases left between them. CDR3 length equals 14 residues. Germline V gene sequence: CDR1 SQVTM, CDR2 ANQGSEA. The CDR3 protein is CSVILDRSIGGYTF. The CDR3 coding sequence is TGCAGCGTTATCCTCGACAGGTCAATCGGTGGCTACACCTTC.

This chain connects TRBV27 to TRBJ2-7; TRBD2 aligns across 9 bases. The J segment lost 5 bases and the V segment lost 7 bases, leaving 6 bases of the junction unmatched. CDR1 is MNHEY, CDR2 SMNVEV, per germline (reference sequence). The CDR3 extends over 13 amino acids. This CDR3 reads CASMRGGAHEQYF. For the CDR3, the DNA is TGTGCCAGCATGCGGGGGGGCGCACACGAGCAGTACTTC.

The genes are TRBV5-6 and TRBJ2-3; 12 bases are a match to TRBD1. The junction had 10 bases not matched to a gene; V was cut back by 5 bases and J by 3 bases. The CDR3 totals 17 residues. Per the germline V gene, CDR1 is SGHDT and CDR2 is YYEEEE. CDR3 sequence: CASRSTGQGAFTDTQYF. CDR3 coding DNA: TGTGCCAGCAGGTCAACGGGACAGGGGGCTTTTACAGATACGCAGTATTTT.

The chain joins TRBV7-2 to TRBJ2-1; TRBD2 aligns across 15 bases. With 2 bases clipped from V and 6 bases from J, the junction kept 5 bases outside the gene matches. This CDR3 spans 17 amino acids. Germline V CDR1 and CDR2: SGHTA, FQGNSA. The CDR3 sequence is CASSLTGLAGGFNEQFF. The CDR3 nucleotides read TGTGCCAGCAGCTTAACGGGACTAGCGGGGGGATTCAATGAGCAGTTCTTC.

A few counts support this clone. The CDR3, as DNA: TGTGCCAGCAGCCAAGGTTTCCGGGGGGAGCAGTTCTTC. This gives the protein CASSQGFRGEQFF. The chain is built from TRBV4-2 and TRBJ2-1, with a weak D call TRBD2 (6 bases). Trimming left V 1 base short and J 10 bases short, with 11 bases between. The germline gives CDR1 LGHNA, CDR2 YNFKEQ. This CDR3 contains 13 residues.

This clone was found a few times. V and J are TRBV9 and TRBJ1-2, with a possible D match to TRBD1 (6 bases). Germline CDR1 is SGDLS and CDR2 is YYNGEE. The CDR3 length is 16 residues. V was cut by 0 bases and J by 4 bases, with 16 bases left in between. The CDR3, as DNA: TGTGCCAGCAGCGTAGTGCCGGACAGAGTCCCCTATGGCTACACCTTC. Its translation is CASSVVPDRVPYGYTF.

The chain carries TRBV5-6 and TRBJ2-7; 7 bases line up with TRBD2. V shed 3 bases and J 1 base; nucleotides not matched to a gene: 7. The CDR3 is 15 residues long. Germline CDR1 and CDR2: SGHDT and YYEEEE. The CDR3 is CASSSQPGGSYEQYF. For the CDR3, the DNA is TGTGCCAGCAGCTCTCAACCCGGGGGGTCCTACGAGCAGTACTTC. Together with reference TRBV5-6 and TRBJ2-7, the CDR3 gives the full variable domain: DAGVTQSPTHLIKTRGQQVTLRCSPKSGHDTVSWYQQALGQGPQFIFQYYEEEERQRGNFPDRFSGHQFPNYSSELNVNALLLGDSALYLCASSSQPGGSYEQYFGPGTRLTVT.

The chain combines TRBV27 with TRBJ1-6, with 10 bases lining up with TRBD1. There are 14 residues in the CDR3. From germline, CDR1 is MNHEY and CDR2 SMNVEV (reference sequence). V lost 4 bases, J lost 13 bases, and 7 bases stayed unmatched. CDR3 protein: CASSSPPGQGPLHF. CDR3 nucleotides: TGTGCCAGCAGTTCCCCTCCGGGACAGGGGCCCCTCCACTTT.

The J gene is TRBJ2-1, the V gene TRBV2; TRBD1 might be the D (6 bases). The CDR3 consists of 15 residues. The germline V and J ends were trimmed by 2 bases and 0 bases, with 8 bases remaining between them. Germline CDR1 is SNHLY and CDR2 is FYNNEI. CDR3 in DNA: TGTGCCAGCAGTGAAAGGACAGACTCCTACAATGAGCAGTTCTTC. Translation gives CASSERTDSYNEQFF.

This clone has a handful of counts. The chain employs TRBV6-1 and TRBJ1-5; 7 nucleotides align to TRBD1. The CDR3 extends over 13 amino acids. V shed 6 bases and J 4 bases; nucleotides not matched to a gene: 3. CDR1 and CDR2 from the germline V gene are MNHNS and SASEGT. CDR3 protein: CASRGDRNQPQHF. CDR3 bases: TGTGCCAGCAGGGGGGACAGAAATCAGCCCCAGCATTTT.

J is TRBJ2-2 and V is TRBV7-3; 7 bases align to TRBD2. This CDR3 contains 14 residues. Trimming at V came to 5 bases and at J to 7 bases, leaving 7 bases not matched to a gene. Germline lookup yields CDR1 SGHTA and CDR2 FQGTGA. CDR3 coding DNA: TGTGCCAGCAGCGAAAAAGCGGGGTTCGGGGAGCTGTTTTTT. Residues: CASSEKAGFGELFF. The whole variable domain, filled in from reference TRBV7-3 and TRBJ2-2, reads GAGVSQTPSNKVTEKGKYVELRCDPISGHTALYWYRQSLGQGPEFLIYFQGTGAADDSGLPNDRFFAVRPEGSVSTLKIQRTERGDSAVYLCASSEKAGFGELFFGEGSRLTVL.

V gene TRBV5-1 combines with J gene TRBJ1-6, with 10 nucleotides matching TRBD1. CDR3 length: 14 amino acids. Per the germline V gene, CDR1 is SGHRS and CDR2 is YFSETQ. Losses at the gene ends were 5 bases for V and 10 bases for J; bases not matched to a gene: 6. CDR3 amino acids: CASSPTGQGSPLHF. The CDR3 DNA sequence: TGCGCCAGCAGTCCCACGGGACAGGGGTCACCCCTCCACTTT.

This clone was recorded once. V usage is TRBV30 and J usage is TRBJ1-1, with no clear D. Germline V lookup: CDR1 GTSNPN, CDR2 SVGIG (reference sequence). This CDR3 contains 13 residues. The ends were cut back, 1 base at V and 3 bases at J, with 9 bases in the middle. The CDR3 loop reads CAWSGILDTEAFF. In nucleotides, the CDR3 is TGTGCCTGGAGTGGTATCTTAGACACTGAAGCTTTCTTT.